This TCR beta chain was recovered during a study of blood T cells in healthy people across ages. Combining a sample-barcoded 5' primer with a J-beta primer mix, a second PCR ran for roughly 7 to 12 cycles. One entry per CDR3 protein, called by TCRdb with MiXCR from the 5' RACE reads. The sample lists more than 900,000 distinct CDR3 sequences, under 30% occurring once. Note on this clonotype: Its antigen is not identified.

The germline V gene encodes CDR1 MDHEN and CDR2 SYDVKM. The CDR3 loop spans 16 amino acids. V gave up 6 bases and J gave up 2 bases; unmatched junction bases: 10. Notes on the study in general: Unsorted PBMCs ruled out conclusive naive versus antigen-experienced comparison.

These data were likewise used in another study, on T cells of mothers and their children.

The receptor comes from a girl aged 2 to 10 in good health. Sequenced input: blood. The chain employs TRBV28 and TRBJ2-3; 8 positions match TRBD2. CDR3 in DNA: TGTGCCAGCAGCCTGGTAGCGGGAATACACACAGATACGCAGTATTTT. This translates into CASSLVAGIHTDTQYF.